The TCR beta chain described here comes from a study of T-cell reconstitution after alpha-beta-depleted transplantation in children. This clonotype was detected a few times. For TCRbeta, the library was prepared with unique molecular identifiers. TCRdb independently ran MiXCR on the PCR reads; one entry per CDR3 protein. The data contain approximately 400,000 distinct CDR3 sequences, 11% of them singletons. The sequencing here drew on PBMCs from the stem cell graft donor, taken from the stem cell graft. This TCR came from a human donor who donated a stem cell graft to a child with acute myeloid leukemia.

CDR3: CASSGQTYQPQHF. The CDR3 DNA is TGTGCCAGCAGCGGACAGACCTATCAGCCCCAGCATTTT. The chain uses TRBV6-2 or TRBV6-3 and TRBJ1-5; TRBD1 might be the D (6 bases). The CDR3 extends over 13 amino acids. Trimming left V 6 bases short and J 5 bases short, with 11 bases between. CDR1 is MNHEY, CDR2 SVGEGT, per germline.